This T cell receptor (beta chain) was sequenced for a study of T cells after yellow fever vaccination. TCRdb fed the 5' RACE reads into MiXCR, producing one record per CDR3 protein. There are under 100,000 distinct CDR3 sequences in the sample; less than 6% occur only once, and about 38% lies in the top ten. V was clipped by 4 bases and J by 0 bases, with 2 bases between them. The CDR3 covers 11 residues. Germline V gives CDR1 SGHRS, CDR2 YFSETQ. The sample holds many counts of this clonotype. The specimen was CD8+ T cells sorted from PBMCs, collected 10 days after the yellow fever booster vaccination. The rearrangement links TRBV5-1 to TRBJ2-7; no reliable D call. The receptor's source is a young man who received the YFV17D yellow fever vaccine. CDR3 sequence (DNA): TGCGCCAGCAGCAACTCCTACGAGCAGTACTTC. Translated: CASSNSYEQYF.